This paragraph covers one T cell receptor beta chain sequence. This receptor's antigen is unknown. No much larger clone is present one base from it, and per-base qualities are unavailable. Genomic DNA was isolated from the sorted cells so that the TCRbeta CDR3 region could be sequenced. TCRbeta CDR3 regions were sequenced using the immunoSEQ Assay. TCRdb stores this immuneACCESS table with in-frame sequences only. Part of the clones is absent; in the studies checked, under half of the shortfall reflects unresolved V genes, and no reason is known for the rest. For this sample the table gives about 72,000 clones, of which 81% were detected only once. About 5% of the sample is held by the ten biggest clonotypes. This entry comes from a study of OX40 agonist ivuxolimab in advanced cancers. With regard to the full study: Ivuxolimab was a fully human IgG2 agonistic monoclonal antibody targeting the costimulatory receptor OX40 (CD134). Of the roughly 53 patients in dose escalation, some 20 had hepatocellular carcinoma, some 15 had melanoma, 9 had renal cell carcinoma and 9 had head and neck cancer. The paper reports the monotherapy dose-escalation portion (N = 52 patients) of the phase I ivuxolimab trial. Partial responses occurred in three dose-escalation patients, of whom one had hepatocellular carcinoma and two had cutaneous melanoma. Prior anti-PD-1, anti-PD-L1 or anti-CTLA-4 therapy was permitted, and about two fifths of dose-escalation patients had received checkpoint inhibitors. The purpose of peripheral TCRbeta sequencing was to test whether ivuxolimab changed TCR sequence diversity and led to clonal T-cell expansion. Intravenous ivuxolimab was administered to patients every 2 weeks at six dose levels: 0.01, 0.1, 0.3, 1.5, 3 and 10 mg/kg. In the dose-escalation cohort, over 65% of patients were male, and the mean age was approximately 60 years, with a range of 23 to 79. Findings and caveats that apply to the study as a whole: At doses from 0.1 to 3.0 mg/kg, clonal expansion was seen in both CD4+ and CD8+ blood T cells between baseline and week 6. In the 0.1-3.0 mg/kg groups, partial responders were among the patients with the lowest normalized peripheral clonal expansion, particularly in CD8+ T cells. Which antigens the clonally expanded peripheral T cells were specific for was not determined. After ivuxolimab, CD8+ T cells had more expanded clones than CD4+ T cells on average. Low levels of normalized T-cell clonal expansion were also seen in some patients who did not respond.

The trial excluded patients who had a history of autoimmune disease or who were on systemic immunosuppression. In every dose cohort, peripheral blood was drawn for TCR sequencing at baseline, cycle 4 day 1, and cycle 7 day 1. The samples were taken from a phase I, first-in-human, multicenter, open-label dose-escalation trial of ivuxolimab. Adults with locally advanced or metastatic melanoma, renal cell carcinoma, hepatocellular carcinoma or head and neck squamous cell carcinoma were enrolled in the trial. Before TCR sequencing, CD4+ and CD8+ T cells were separately sorted from peripheral blood. V is shortened by 3 bases, J by 1 base, and the region joining them spans 9 bases. The CDR3 runs 13 residues from the cysteine to the phenylalanine. The sequence is cut down to CDR3 DNA, 39 bases in frame from base 1. The germline V gene gives CDR1 as SQVTM and CDR2 as ANQGSEA.

The receptor was derived from an adult with an advanced solid tumor such as melanoma, head and neck, liver or kidney cancer. The sequence links TRBV29-1 to TRBJ1-1, with no D gene named confidently. The sample consisted of CD4+ or CD8+ T cells sorted from blood, taken in a trial of the OX40 agonist ivuxolimab. The CDR3 reads CSVEARRNTEAFF. In nucleotides, the sequence is TGCAGCGTTGAGGCCAGGAGGAACACTGAAGCTTTCTTT. Outside the CDR3, residues come from the reference TRBV29-1 and TRBJ1-1 proteins, so the full variable domain is: SAVISQKPSRDICQRGTSLTIQCQVDSQVTMMFWYRQQPGQSLTLIATANQGSEATYESGFVIDKFPISRPNLTFSTLTVSNMSPEDSSIYLCSVEARRNTEAFFGQGTRLTVV.